The rows below give T cell receptor beta chains drawn from one sample of a study of cytomegalovirus exposure and HLA in healthy donors. Sequenced by immunoSEQ multiplex PCR; TCRdb stores in-frame clones only, minus some. The sample holds 150,000 or so clones, about 80% seen once. The material sequenced was PBMCs. All receptors come from a middle-aged man in good health and CMV-seronegative. Both conserved end residues are part of each CDR3. The D gene is left open where the match is weak. The size entry is marked missing in some rows and otherwise reads once, few, many or a size class.

V gene	clone size	J gene	D gene	CDR3 protein	CDR3 DNA
TRBV6-1	NA	TRBJ2-3	TRBD1	CASSEHSLQGLDTQYF	TGTGCCAGCAGTGAACACTCGTTACAGGGGCTGGATACGCAGTATTTT
TRBV4-1	NA	TRBJ2-1	TRBD2	CASSQVLAVYNEQFF	TGCGCCAGCAGCCAAGTTCTAGCGGTCTACAATGAGCAGTTCTTC
TRBV7-9	NA	TRBJ1-1	NA	CSGGSNTEAFF	TGCTCGGGGGGGAGTAACACTGAAGCTTTCTTT
TRBV11-2	few	TRBJ2-7	TRBD1	CASSSLRDRGIYEQYF	TGTGCCAGCAGCAGTCTCCGGGACAGGGGCATCTACGAGCAGTACTTC
TRBV6-1	NA	TRBJ2-7	TRBD1	CASSELGGQGSYEQYF	TGTGCCAGCAGTGAACTTGGAGGACAGGGATCCTACGAGCAGTACTTC
TRBV27	NA	TRBJ2-5	TRBD2	CASSPGTRETQYF	TGTGCCAGCAGCCCCGGGACTAGAGAGACCCAGTACTTC
TRBV5-5	NA	TRBJ2-1	NA	CASSFGRGWDNEQFF	TGTGCCAGCAGCTTCGGCAGGGGCTGGGACAATGAGCAGTTCTTC
TRBV5-1	NA	TRBJ2-1	TRBD2	CASSPTSPSGSSYNEQFF	TGCGCCAGCAGTCCTACTTCTCCTAGCGGGAGCTCCTACAATGAGCAGTTCTTC
TRBV19	few	TRBJ1-1	NA	CASSPLNTEAFF	TGTGCCAGTAGTCCCCTTAACACTGAAGCTTTCTTT
TRBV30	once	TRBJ1-1	NA	CAWSPGLNTEAFF	TGTGCCTGGAGTCCCGGTTTGAACACTGAAGCTTTCTTT
TRBV5-1	NA	TRBJ1-2	NA	CASSPISGEKDGYTF	TGCGCCAGCAGCCCAATCTCGGGGGAGAAGGATGGCTACACCTTC
TRBV6-4	NA	TRBJ2-2	NA	CASSEAGTGELFF	TGTGCCAGCAGTGAAGCGGGCACCGGGGAGCTGTTTTTT
TRBV5-1	once	TRBJ1-1	NA	CASSLQGTSTEAFF	TGCGCCAGCAGCCTTCAGGGGACCTCCACTGAAGCTTTCTTT
TRBV5-4	NA	TRBJ2-4	TRBD1	CASSLRTGENSQYF	TGTGCCAGCAGCTTAAGGACAGGAGAAAACAGTCAGTACTTC
TRBV6-1	NA	TRBJ2-3	TRBD1	CASNTGAQYF	TGTGCCAGCAACACAGGGGCGCAGTATTTT
TRBV27	few	TRBJ2-3	TRBD2	CASSPRGLARTDTQYF	TGTGCCAGCAGCCCCAGGGGACTAGCCCGCACAGATACGCAGTATTTT
TRBV5-4	NA	TRBJ1-4	NA	CASSPTYNRGEKLFF	TGTGCCAGCAGCCCGACTTATAATAGGGGTGAAAAACTGTTTTTT
TRBV6-6	once	TRBJ1-4	NA	CASSRQGPYNEKLFF	TGTGCCAGCTCCCGCCAGGGGCCCTATAATGAAAAACTGTTTTTT
TRBV2	NA	TRBJ2-7	NA	CASRNPSSHEQYF	TGTGCCAGCAGGAACCCTAGCTCCCACGAGCAGTACTTC
TRBV12-5	NA	TRBJ2-1	TRBD2	CASGSGLAGGYNEQFF	TGTGCTAGTGGTTCGGGACTAGCGGGAGGTTACAATGAGCAGTTCTTC
TRBV28	NA	TRBJ2-3	TRBD2	CASSPYGGLAGPTDTQYF	TGTGCCAGCAGTCCATACGGAGGACTAGCGGGGCCCACAGATACGCAGTATTTT
TRBV7-3	NA	TRBJ2-2	NA	CASSLGLATGELFF	TGTGCCAGCAGCTTAGGGCTAGCTACCGGGGAGCTGTTTTTT
TRBV6-1	NA	TRBJ2-5	NA	CASSYRELQETQYF	TGTGCCAGCAGCTACAGAGAACTGCAAGAGACCCAGTACTTC
TRBV4-2	NA	TRBJ2-1	TRBD2	CASSQGLARGRVQFF	TGTGCCAGCAGCCAAGGCCTGGCCCGCGGGAGGGTGCAGTTCTTC
TRBV7-3	NA	TRBJ2-5	TRBD2	CASSPRGLAGVGETQYF	TGTGCCAGCAGCCCTCGAGGACTAGCGGGAGTCGGAGAGACCCAGTACTTC
TRBV7-7	NA	TRBJ2-1	NA	CASSQTVDSYNEQFF	TGTGCCAGCAGCCAGACAGTGGACTCCTACAATGAGCAGTTCTTC
TRBV7-2	once	TRBJ2-5	NA	CASSPTGTQRTQYF	TGTGCCAGCAGCCCCACCGGGACACAAAGGACCCAGTACTTC
TRBV5-1	NA	TRBJ2-2	NA	CASSLGDIIGELFF	TGCGCCAGCAGCTTGGGGGACATAATCGGGGAGCTGTTTTTT
TRBV2	NA	TRBJ2-3	TRBD2	CASPKGAGLTDTQYF	TGTGCCAGCCCCAAAGGAGCGGGACTCACAGATACGCAGTATTTT
TRBV28	NA	TRBJ1-4	TRBD1	CASRSGQAVGKLFF	TGTGCCAGCAGAAGCGGACAGGCGGTAGGAAAACTGTTTTTT
TRBV7-2	NA	TRBJ2-5	TRBD2	CASSLNIGTSGETQYF	TGTGCCAGCAGCTTAAACATAGGGACTAGCGGGGAGACCCAGTACTTC
TRBV25-1	few	TRBJ2-1	NA	CASSGPRSYNEQFF	TGTGCCAGCAGCGGTCCGAGATCCTACAATGAGCAGTTCTTC
TRBV29-1	NA	TRBJ2-7	NA	CSVEDLRGGSYEQYF	TGCAGCGTTGAAGATCTCCGAGGGGGCTCCTACGAGCAGTACTTC
TRBV5-1	NA	TRBJ2-3	NA	CASSLDGLGGDTQYF	TGCGCCAGCAGCTTGGACGGGCTTGGGGGGGATACGCAGTATTTT
TRBV11-2	NA	TRBJ2-1	TRBD2	CASTAAGGPRENEQFF	TGTGCCAGCACGGCCGCGGGGGGGCCCAGGGAGAATGAGCAGTTCTTC
TRBV7-2	few	TRBJ2-3	NA	CASSLGQTTDTQYF	TGTGCCAGCAGCCTAGGACAGACCACAGATACGCAGTATTTT
TRBV28	NA	TRBJ2-4	NA	CASSPRDIQYF	TGTGCCAGCAGTCCGAGGGACATTCAGTACTTC
TRBV28	NA	TRBJ1-3	TRBD1	CASSLSQGAGNTIYF	TGTGCCAGCAGTTTGTCTCAGGGGGCTGGAAACACCATATATTTT
TRBV4-1	NA	TRBJ1-1	NA	CASRNMNTEAFF	TGCGCCAGCAGAAACATGAACACTGAAGCTTTCTTT
TRBV14	NA	TRBJ2-1	TRBD2	CASSQGTSGSDEQFF	TGTGCCAGCAGCCAGGGGACTAGCGGGAGTGATGAGCAGTTCTTC
TRBV6-1	NA	TRBJ1-5	TRBD1	CASIPQGARNQPQHF	TGTGCCAGCATTCCTCAGGGGGCGCGCAATCAGCCCCAGCATTTT
TRBV5-1	NA	TRBJ2-3	TRBD1	CASSLDHGDRGTDTQYF	TGCGCCAGCAGCTTGGACCATGGGGACAGGGGCACAGATACGCAGTATTTT